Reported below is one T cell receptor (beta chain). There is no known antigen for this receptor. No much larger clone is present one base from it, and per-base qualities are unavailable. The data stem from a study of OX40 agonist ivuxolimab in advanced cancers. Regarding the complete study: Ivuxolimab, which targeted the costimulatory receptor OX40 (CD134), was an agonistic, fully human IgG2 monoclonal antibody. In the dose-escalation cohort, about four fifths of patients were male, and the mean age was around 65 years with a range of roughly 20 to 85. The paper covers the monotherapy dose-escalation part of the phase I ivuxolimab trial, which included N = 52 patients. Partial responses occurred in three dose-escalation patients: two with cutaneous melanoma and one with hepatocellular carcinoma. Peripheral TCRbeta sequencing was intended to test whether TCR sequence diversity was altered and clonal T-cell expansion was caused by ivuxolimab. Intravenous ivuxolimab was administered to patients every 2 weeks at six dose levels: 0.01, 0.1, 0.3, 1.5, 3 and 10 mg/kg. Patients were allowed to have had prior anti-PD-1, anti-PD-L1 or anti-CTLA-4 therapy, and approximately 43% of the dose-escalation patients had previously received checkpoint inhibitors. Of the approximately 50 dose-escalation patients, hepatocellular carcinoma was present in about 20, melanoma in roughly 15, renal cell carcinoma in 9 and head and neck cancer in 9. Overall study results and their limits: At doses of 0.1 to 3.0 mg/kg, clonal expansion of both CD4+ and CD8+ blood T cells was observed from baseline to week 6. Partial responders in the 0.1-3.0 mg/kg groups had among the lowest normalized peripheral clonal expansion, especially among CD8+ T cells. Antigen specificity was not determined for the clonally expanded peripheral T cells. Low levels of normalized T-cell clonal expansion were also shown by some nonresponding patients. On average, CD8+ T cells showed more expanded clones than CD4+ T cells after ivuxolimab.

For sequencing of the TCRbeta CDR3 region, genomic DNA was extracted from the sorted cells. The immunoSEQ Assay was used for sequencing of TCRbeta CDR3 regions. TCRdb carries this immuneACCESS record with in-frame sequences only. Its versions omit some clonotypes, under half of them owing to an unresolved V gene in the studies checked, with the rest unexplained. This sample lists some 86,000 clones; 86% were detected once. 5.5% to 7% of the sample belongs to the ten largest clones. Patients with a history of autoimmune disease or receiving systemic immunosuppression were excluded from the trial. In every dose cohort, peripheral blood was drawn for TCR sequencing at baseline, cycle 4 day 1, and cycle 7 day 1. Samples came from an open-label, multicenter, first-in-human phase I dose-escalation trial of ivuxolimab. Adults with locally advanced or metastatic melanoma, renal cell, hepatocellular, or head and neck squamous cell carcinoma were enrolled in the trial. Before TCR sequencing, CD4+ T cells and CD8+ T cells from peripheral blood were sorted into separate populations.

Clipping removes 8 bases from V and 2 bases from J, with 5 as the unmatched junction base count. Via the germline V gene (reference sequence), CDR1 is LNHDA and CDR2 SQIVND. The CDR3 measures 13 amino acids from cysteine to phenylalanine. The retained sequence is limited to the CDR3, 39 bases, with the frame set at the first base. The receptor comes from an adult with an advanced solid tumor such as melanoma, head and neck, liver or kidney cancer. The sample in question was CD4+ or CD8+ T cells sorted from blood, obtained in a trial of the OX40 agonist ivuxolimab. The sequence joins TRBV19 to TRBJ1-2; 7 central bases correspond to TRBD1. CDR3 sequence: CASRVDRNYGYTF. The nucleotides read TGTGCCAGTCGGGTGGACAGGAACTATGGCTACACCTTC. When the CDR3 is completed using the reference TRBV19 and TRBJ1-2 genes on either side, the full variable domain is DGGITQSPKYLFRKEGQNVTLSCEQNLNHDAMYWYRQDPGQGLRLIYYSQIVNDFQKGDIAEGYSVSREKKESFPLTVTSAQKNPTAFYLCASRVDRNYGYTFGSGTRLTVV.